Below, 23 T cell receptor beta chains from the same sample are listed, as sequenced in a study of cytomegalovirus exposure and HLA in healthy donors. Both 60 Vbeta primers and 13 Jbeta primers went into the PCR. Data came from immunoSEQ multiplex PCR; TCRdb stores just in-frame clones and leaves some out. The table has 90,000 or so clones, 82% seen once. Input material: PBMCs. These receptors all come from a man aged 25-45 years in good health and CMV-seropositive.

The V gene is TRBV11-2, the J gene TRBJ2-1; 10 bases match TRBD2. The V gene's germline CDR1 is SGHAT and CDR2 FQNNGV. The CDR3 length is 14 residues. The V and J ends lost 2 bases and 8 bases, in that order; junction bases with no gene match: 3. The CDR3 spells CASSLSGRAYEQFF. As DNA, the CDR3 is TGTGCCAGCAGCTTAAGCGGGAGGGCCTATGAGCAGTTCTTC.

The chain is built from TRBV5-3 and TRBJ1-1; D possibly corresponds to TRBD1 (5 bases). Being an ORF, TRBV5-3 has a function that is uncertain. CDR3 length equals 14 residues. V dropped 2 bases and J dropped 8 bases, with 16 bases sitting between them. The CDR3 nucleotides read TGTGCCAGAAGCTTCATAGGGGTCAACCTCGAAGCTTTCTTT. Amino acids: CARSFIGVNLEAFF.

The gene calls are TRBV28 and TRBJ2-7; 9 bases line up with TRBD1. The CDR3 is 14 residues long. Germline CDR1 and CDR2: MDHEN and SYDVKM. J lost 2 bases, V lost 7 bases, and 6 bases had no gene match. DNA for the CDR3: TGTGCCAGCAACCGGGGGACAGGGCCCTACGAGCAGTACTTC. Protein sequence: CASNRGTGPYEQYF.

This chain links TRBV2 with TRBJ2-1; tentatively, D is TRBD1 (5 bases). CDR3 length: 13 amino acids. Looked up from germline, CDR1 is SNHLY and CDR2 is FYNNEI. The V and J ends lost 8 bases and 4 bases respectively, with 12 bases between them. This CDR3 is CASLRPGYNEQFF. The DNA of the CDR3 is TGTGCCAGCCTTCGCCCAGGGTACAATGAGCAGTTCTTC. The variable domain in full, with the rest retrieved from reference TRBV2 and TRBJ2-1, is EPEVTQTPSHQVTQMGQEVILRCVPISNHLYFYWYRQILGQKVEFLVSFYNNEISEKSEIFDDQFSVERPDGSNFTLKIRSTKLEDSAMYFCASLRPGYNEQFFGPGTRLTVL.

The CDR3 DNA is TGCGCCAGCAGCTTCACGACTAGCGGGAGGACGGGGACAGATACGCAGTATTTT. Its protein is CASSFTTSGRTGTDTQYF. The genes are TRBV5-1 and TRBJ2-3; 13 bases align to TRBD2. Trimming cost V 2 bases and J 3 bases; bases outside gene matches: 9. This CDR3 comprises 18 residues. Germline CDR1 reads SGHRS; CDR2 reads YFSETQ.

The chain couples TRBV6-5 to TRBJ2-5; the D gene is possibly TRBD2 (7 bases). The tail of the sequence fits TRBJ2-7 better, so the J call may be wrong. This CDR3 has 15 residues. Germline V gives CDR1 MNHEY, CDR2 SVGAGI. The CDR3: CASKRGGLGSYEQYF. CDR3 bases: TGTGCCAGCAAGAGGGGGGGGCTAGGCTCCTACGAGCAGTACTTC.

The V call is TRBV6-4, the J call TRBJ2-2, with D unclear. Germline assignment: CDR1 MRHNA and CDR2 SNTAGT. The CDR3 length is 15 residues. Trimming removed 0 bases at V and 0 bases at J, with 5 bases between. DNA for the CDR3: TGTGCCAGCAGTGACTCGAGTGCGAACACCGGGGAGCTGTTTTTT. Amino acid sequence: CASSDSSANTGELFF.

This chain joins TRBV7-8 and TRBJ2-7, with 7 positions matching TRBD1. The CDR3 sequence is 14 residues long. From germline, CDR1 is SGHVS and CDR2 FQNEAQ. Trimming cost V 2 bases and J 2 bases; bases outside gene matches: 3. The CDR3 DNA reads as TGTGCCAGCAGCTTATTACAGGGGACCTACGAGCAGTACTTC. This encodes CASSLLQGTYEQYF.

The DNA for the CDR3 is TGCAGCGTTGAGACGCGGCTAGCGGGAGGAGGAGAGTTCTTC. Its protein product is CSVETRLAGGGEFF. The chain links TRBV29-1 to TRBJ2-1, with TRBD2 identical over 11 bases. The CDR3 is 14 residues long. The germline CDR1 and CDR2 sequences are SQVTM and ANQGSEA. The V gene end was trimmed by 3 bases and the J gene end by 14 bases; junction bases not matched to a gene: 12.

V gene TRBV11-2 combines with J gene TRBJ2-5, with D maybe TRBD2 (5 bases). The last part of the DNA fits TRBJ2-7 better; the J call may be wrong. Germline loops: CDR1 SGHAT, CDR2 FQNNGV. The CDR3 runs 12 residues. This chain's CDR3 is CASSSIGSEQYF. The CDR3 DNA follows: TGTGCCAGCAGTTCAATTGGGAGCGAGCAGTACTTC.

The chain uses TRBV11-2 and TRBJ1-1, with 7 nucleotides matching TRBD1. The germline gives CDR1 SGHAT, CDR2 FQNNGV. V lost 4 bases to trimming and J lost 0 bases; unmatched junction nucleotides: 8. The CDR3 consists of 16 residues. The CDR3 reads CASSSLKGTVNTEAFF. The CDR3 bases are TGTGCCAGCAGCTCTCTTAAAGGGACAGTGAACACTGAAGCTTTCTTT.

This chain connects TRBV6-5 to TRBJ1-6, with 9 positions matching TRBD1. Trimming removed 2 bases from V and 12 bases from J; junction bases left unmatched: 11. Per germline, CDR1 MNHEY and CDR2 SVGAGI. This CDR3 has 16 residues. Here the CDR3 reads CASSYNPGQGRLPLHF. The CDR3 DNA follows: TGTGCCAGCAGTTACAACCCGGGACAGGGAAGGTTACCCCTCCACTTT.

The chain has TRBV28 and TRBJ2-1, with TRBD2 matching over 8 bases. V lost 2 bases and J lost 7; bases outside the gene matches: 4. Germline loops: CDR1 MDHEN, CDR2 SYDVKM. The CDR3 totals 14 residues. The CDR3 sequence is CASSLAGGRNEQFF. The CDR3 DNA is TGTGCCAGCAGTTTAGCGGGAGGAAGAAATGAGCAGTTCTTC.

The rearrangement uses TRBV6-5 and TRBJ1-6; TRBD1 agrees at 9 bases. Germline CDR1 is MNHEY and CDR2 is SVGAGI. The trim removed 4 bases at V and 6 bases at J, leaving 7 bases unmatched. This CDR3 has 16 amino acids. The CDR3 nucleotides read TGTGCCAGCAGTTCCTCCGTGGGACAGGGTAATTCACCCCTCCACTTT. Amino acids: CASSSSVGQGNSPLHF.

The gene calls are TRBV12-5 and TRBJ2-5, with 9 positions matching TRBD1. The J call may be mistaken, given a closer DNA end match to TRBJ2-7. The germline V gene has CDR1 LGHNT and CDR2 FRNRAP. The CDR3 contains 15 residues. The CDR3 coding sequence is TGTGCTAGTGGTCCCGGGACAGGGAATTTCAACGAGCAGTACTTC. Amino acid sequence: CASGPGTGNFNEQYF.

This chain connects TRBV11-2 to TRBJ2-1; perhaps TRBD2 as D (5 bases). The V gene lost 3 bases and the J gene lost 0 bases, with 9 bases spanning the gap. Germline-derived CDR1 and CDR2 are SGHAT and FQNNGV. The CDR3 spans 15 residues. Here the CDR3 reads CASSFSASSYNEQFF. Written as DNA, the CDR3 is TGTGCCAGCAGCTTTAGCGCAAGCTCCTACAATGAGCAGTTCTTC.

CDR3 amino acids: CASSVLAGDINEQFF. CDR3 nucleotides: TGTGCCAGCAGTGTACTAGCGGGAGATATCAATGAGCAGTTCTTC. The genes are TRBV28 and TRBJ2-1, with 11 bases matching TRBD2. This CDR3 is 15 amino acids long. Germline values: CDR1 MDHEN, CDR2 SYDVKM. The junction had 6 bases not matched to a gene; V was cut back by 5 bases and J by 6 bases.

The V gene is TRBV5-1, the J gene TRBJ2-1; D is possibly TRBD2 (6 bases). The CDR3 runs to 17 residues. Trimming took off 2 bases at V and 4 bases at J, with 19 bases between the two ends. Germline V gene data show CDR1 as SGHRS and CDR2 as YFSETQ. This CDR3 is CASSFEGGNPSYNEQFF. The DNA of the CDR3 is TGCGCCAGCAGCTTTGAGGGCGGGAATCCGTCTTACAATGAGCAGTTCTTC.

This chain's CDR3 is CASSLGRQETQYF. The DNA of the CDR3 is TGTGCCAGCAGCTTGGGGAGGCAAGAGACCCAGTACTTC. The V call is TRBV5-5, the J call TRBJ2-5; maybe TRBD2 (5 bases). The length of the CDR3 is 13 residues. Deletions cut 0 bases from V and 2 bases from J, with 5 bases between. The germline gives CDR1 SGHKS, CDR2 YYEKEE (reference sequence).

The rearrangement joins TRBV19 to TRBJ2-7; D perhaps matches TRBD1 (6 bases). The CDR3 covers 13 residues. Germline assignment: CDR1 LNHDA and CDR2 SQIVND (reference sequence). V was trimmed by 10 bases and J by 0 bases, leaving 13 bases between them. The CDR3 loop is CATADSTSYEQYF. CDR3 in DNA: TGTGCCACCGCGGACAGTACCTCCTACGAGCAGTACTTC.

The chain links TRBV27 to TRBJ2-7; the D gene is possibly TRBD2 (5 bases). Trimming shortened V by 7 bases and J by 7 bases, and 20 bases separated the two germline ends. Germline CDR1 is MNHEY and CDR2 is SMNVEV (reference sequence). The CDR3 length is 14 residues. CDR3 sequence (DNA): TGTGCCAGCACCGCAATATCCGGGATTGGGGAGCAGTACTTC. Residues: CASTAISGIGEQYF.

J is TRBJ2-7 and V is TRBV5-1; D gene uncertain. Trimming cost V 1 base and J 5 bases, with 7 bases left between them. The CDR3 is 12 amino acids. Germline lookup yields CDR1 SGHRS and CDR2 YFSETQ. The CDR3 DNA is TGCGCCAGCAGCTTGAGGCTAGACGAGCAGTACTTC. It is translated as CASSLRLDEQYF.

This sequence joins TRBV6-1 and TRBJ2-7; TRBD2 agrees at 9 bases. Germline assignment: CDR1 MNHNS and CDR2 SASEGT. The trim removed 4 bases at V and 2 bases at J, leaving 3 bases unmatched. The CDR3 has 14 residues. The CDR3 loop is CASSVSGSPYEQYF. As DNA, the CDR3 is TGTGCCAGCAGTGTTAGCGGGAGCCCCTACGAGCAGTACTTC.